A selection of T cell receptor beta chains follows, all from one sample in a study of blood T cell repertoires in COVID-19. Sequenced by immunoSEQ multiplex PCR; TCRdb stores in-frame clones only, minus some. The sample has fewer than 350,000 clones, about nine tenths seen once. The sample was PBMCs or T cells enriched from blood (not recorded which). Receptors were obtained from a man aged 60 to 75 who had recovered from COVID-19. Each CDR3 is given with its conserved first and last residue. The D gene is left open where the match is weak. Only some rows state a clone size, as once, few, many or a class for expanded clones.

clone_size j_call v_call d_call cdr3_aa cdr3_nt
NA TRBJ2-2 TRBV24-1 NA CATSDWRGKNTGELFF TGTGCCACCAGTGATTGGAGAGGGAAGAACACCGGGGAGCTGTTTTTT
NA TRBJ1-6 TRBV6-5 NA CASRRDGGNSPLHF TGTGCCAGCAGGAGGGATGGGGGGAATTCACCCCTCCACTTT
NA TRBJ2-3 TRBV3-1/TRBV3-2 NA CASSQAGQGDTQYF TGTGCCAGCAGCCAAGCGGGCCAGGGAGATACGCAGTATTTT
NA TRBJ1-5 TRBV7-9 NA CASPRRNQPQHF TGTGCCAGCCCCCGCCGGAATCAGCCCCAGCATTTT
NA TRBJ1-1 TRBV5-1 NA CASSLAGQGEAFF TGCGCCAGCAGCTTGGCAGGGCAGGGTGAAGCTTTCTTT
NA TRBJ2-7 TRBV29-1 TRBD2 CSVEVAGFSYEQYF TGCAGCGTTGAAGTAGCGGGATTCTCCTACGAGCAGTACTTC
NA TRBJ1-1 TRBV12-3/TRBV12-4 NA CASSTVEGAYVFF TGTGCCAGCAGTACCGTGGAGGGTGCGTATGTTTTCTTT
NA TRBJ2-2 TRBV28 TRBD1 CASSRGRTGELFF TGTGCCAGCAGCAGGGGGCGCACCGGGGAGCTGTTTTTT
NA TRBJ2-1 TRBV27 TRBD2 CASSFLTSGDYNEQFF TGTGCCAGCAGTTTCTTGACTAGCGGGGATTACAATGAGCAGTTCTTC
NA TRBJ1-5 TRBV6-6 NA CASGRNQPQHF TGTGCCAGCGGGAGGAATCAGCCCCAGCATTTT
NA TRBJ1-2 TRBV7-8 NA CASSLAPDYGYTF TGTGCCAGCAGCTTAGCTCCAGACTATGGCTACACCTTC
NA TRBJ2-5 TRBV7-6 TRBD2 CASSPTSGTRGETQYF TGTGCCAGCAGCCCGACTAGCGGGACGAGGGGGGAGACCCAGTACTTC
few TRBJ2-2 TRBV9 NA CASSSSGSRSTGELFF TGTGCCAGCAGCAGTAGTGGATCGAGGAGCACCGGGGAGCTGTTTTTT
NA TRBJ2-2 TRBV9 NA CASSPNTGELFF TGTGCCAGCAGCCCTAACACCGGGGAGCTGTTTTTT
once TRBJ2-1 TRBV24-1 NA CATSDRSPPYNEQFF TGTGCCACCAGTGATAGGAGTCCCCCCTACAATGAGCAGTTCTTC
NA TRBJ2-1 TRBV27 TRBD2 CASCQGLAGNEQFF TGTGCCAGCTGCCAGGGACTAGCCGGAAATGAGCAGTTCTTC
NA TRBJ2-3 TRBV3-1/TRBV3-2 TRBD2 CASSPQREGGTDTQYF TGTGCCAGCAGCCCCCAGCGGGAGGGCGGTACAGATACGCAGTATTTT
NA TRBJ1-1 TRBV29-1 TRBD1 CSVDVFQGAEAFF TGCAGCGTTGACGTCTTTCAGGGGGCTGAAGCTTTCTTT
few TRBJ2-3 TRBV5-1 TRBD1 CASSLGQGPDTQYF TGCGCCAGCAGCTTGGGACAGGGGCCAGATACGCAGTATTTT
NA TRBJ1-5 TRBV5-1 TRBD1 CASSTGTGSSQPQHF TGCGCCAGCAGCACCGGGACAGGGTCGTCGCAGCCCCAGCATTTT
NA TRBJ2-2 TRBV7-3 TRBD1 CASSSGQATGELFF TGTGCCAGCAGCTCCGGACAGGCTACCGGGGAGCTGTTTTTT
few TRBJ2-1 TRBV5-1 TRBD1 CASSLVQGSYNEQFF TGCGCCAGCAGCTTGGTACAGGGGTCCTACAATGAGCAGTTCTTC
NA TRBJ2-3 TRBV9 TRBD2 CASSVGAGRGADTQYF TGTGCCAGCAGCGTAGGGGCGGGGAGGGGTGCAGATACGCAGTATTTT
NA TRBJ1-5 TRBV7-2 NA CASSLFAGDQPQHF TGTGCCAGCAGCTTATTTGCCGGGGATCAGCCCCAGCATTTT
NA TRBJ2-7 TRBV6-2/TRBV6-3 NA CASSYVGQTREQYF TGTGCCAGCAGTTACGTCGGACAGACGCGTGAGCAGTACTTC
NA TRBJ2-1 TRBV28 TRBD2 CASSSGRAYNEQFF TGTGCCAGCAGTAGCGGGAGGGCCTACAATGAGCAGTTCTTC
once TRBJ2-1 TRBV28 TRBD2 CASSTMTSGGYGNEQFF TGTGCCAGCAGTACCATGACTAGCGGGGGCTACGGCAATGAGCAGTTCTTC
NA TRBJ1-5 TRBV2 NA CASRWYSEDQPQHF TGTGCCAGCAGATGGTATAGCGAGGATCAGCCCCAGCATTTT
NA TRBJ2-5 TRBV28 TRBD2 CASSLLAGLQTQYF TGTGCCAGCAGTTTACTAGCGGGACTGCAGACCCAGTACTTC
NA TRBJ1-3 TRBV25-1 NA CASSARGDTIYF TGTGCCAGCAGTGCCCGCGGGGACACCATATATTTT
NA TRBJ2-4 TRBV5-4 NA CASSGWAKNIQYF TGTGCCAGCAGCGGCTGGGCCAAAAACATTCAGTACTTC
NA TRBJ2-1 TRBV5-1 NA CASSVGSSYNEQFF TGCGCCAGCAGCGTCGGGAGCTCCTACAATGAGCAGTTCTTC
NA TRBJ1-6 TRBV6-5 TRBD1 CATARQGENSPLHF TGTGCCACCGCAAGACAGGGGGAGAATTCACCCCTCCACTTT
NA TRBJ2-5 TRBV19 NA CASSIKQQETQYF TGTGCCAGTAGTATAAAACAACAAGAGACCCAGTACTTC
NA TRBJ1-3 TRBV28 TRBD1 CASTTYPGQASGNTIYF TGTGCCAGCACTACCTATCCTGGACAGGCCTCTGGAAACACCATATATTTT
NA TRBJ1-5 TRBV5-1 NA CASSLNPQGTYQPQHF TGCGCCAGCAGCTTAAATCCACAGGGAACCTATCAGCCCCAGCATTTT
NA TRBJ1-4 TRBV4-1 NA CASRLRISTGNPNEKLFF TGCGCCAGCAGGCTGAGAATTAGTACAGGGAACCCTAATGAAAAACTGTTTTTT
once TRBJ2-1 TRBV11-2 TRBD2 CASRLSGSSYNEQFF TGTGCCAGCCGCCTCAGCGGGAGCTCCTACAATGAGCAGTTCTTC
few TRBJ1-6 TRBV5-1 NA CASSFAAGFNSPLHF TGCGCCAGCAGCTTCGCTGCGGGGTTCAATTCACCCCTCCACTTT
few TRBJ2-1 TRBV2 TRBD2 CARYGLRTSGLQFF TGTGCCAGGTATGGCCTGCGGACTAGTGGCCTGCAGTTCTTC
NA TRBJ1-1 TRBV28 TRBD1 CASSLFGTGGTEAFF TGTGCCAGCAGTTTGTTTGGGACAGGGGGGACTGAAGCTTTCTTT
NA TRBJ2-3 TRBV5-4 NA CASSLGTAHGGDTQYF TGTGCCAGCAGCTTAGGGACAGCTCATGGGGGGGATACGCAGTATTTT
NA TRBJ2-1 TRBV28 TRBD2 CASSTGLAANYNEQFF TGTGCCAGCAGTACGGGACTAGCGGCCAACTACAATGAGCAGTTCTTC
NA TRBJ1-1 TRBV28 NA CASSLTGNGDTEAFF TGTGCCAGCAGTCTCACGGGAAACGGTGACACTGAAGCTTTCTTT
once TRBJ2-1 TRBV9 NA CASSVVRGDRNPYNEQFF TGTGCCAGCAGCGTAGTAAGGGGGGACAGAAATCCTTACAATGAGCAGTTCTTC
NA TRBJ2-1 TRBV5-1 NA CASSLGAVNEQFF TGCGCCAGCAGCTTGGGCGCGGTGAATGAGCAGTTCTTC
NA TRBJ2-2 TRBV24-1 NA CATSARVNTGELFF TGTGCCACCAGTGCCCGGGTCAACACCGGGGAGCTGTTTTTT